This T cell receptor (beta chain) was sequenced in a study of CD8+CD57+ T cells in acquired aplastic anemia (dated by TCRdb to about 2018). Turning to the overall study: DNA extracted from sorted CD4+ and CD8+ cells had a mean of 3.2 ug, with a range of roughly 0.2 to 27.4 ug. CD8+CD57+ expansion was defined as frequency above the mean frequency observed in healthy subjects.

Expansion of CD8+CD57+ cells had been shown by flow cytometry in the patients chosen for sequencing. Every patient had severe acquired aplastic anemia, diagnosed using the International Study of Aplastic Anemia and Agranulocytosis and Camitta criteria. Patients had received no therapy at the time of blood sampling. In this study, sorted CD4+ and CD8+ T cells from the blood of healthy subjects and of severe aplastic anemia patients had their TCR repertoires deep-sequenced. In the USA, patient enrollment took place under clinicaltrials.gov protocols 00001620, 01623167, 00001397, 00071045, 00081523 and 00961064. Ficoll-Paque density gradient centrifugation was used to isolate peripheral blood mononuclear cells. Before DNA extraction, CD4+ and CD8+ T cells were sorted by FACS or by magnetic beads. TCR beta VDJ combination and CDR3 sequence profiling used genomic DNA as the template. An Illumina HiSeq 2000 was the platform used for TCR repertoire sequencing. The original methods were these. Repertoire assessment relied on Simpson's diversity index, CDR3 size and DJ length profiles, and TRBV/TRBJ rearrangement plots. Whichever DNA sequence was most abundant in the deep sequencing data was defined as the immunodominant clone. CDR3 amino acid sequences were screened for sharing across subjects and compared with published repertoires and the VDJdb database. Using fastp at Q25 and MiXCR, TCRdb reprocessed the public reads and kept productive beta chains. Identical CDR3 proteins give one entry, which carries the most common genes and DNA. These V and J calls derive from TCRdb rather than the authors' analysis. Present in this sample are 200,000 to 300,000 distinct CDR3 sequences, around 82% of which were seen just once. Approximately 40% of the sample rests with the top ten.

On this clonotype itself: Which antigen it targets is not known. An end of the junction does not agree with germline; a read error may underlie this.

Measured from the cysteine to the phenylalanine, the CDR3 is 15 residues long. The kept DNA is CDR3 alone, 45 bases in frame from the first base. The germline V gene sets CDR1 to SGHTA and CDR2 to FQGNSA. Study-wide findings and limitations: Around 28 CD8+ CDR3 sequences were found to be shared between patients and controls, but these sequences appeared to be highly expressed in patients and within the immunodominant clones of the patients. CD8+ Simpson's diversity did not differ significantly between patients and healthy controls (P=0.060).

Specimen: sorted CD4+, CD8+, or CD8+CD57+ T cells (not recorded which) from PBMCs. The sequence joins TRBV7-2 to TRBJ2-7, and 7 junction bases match TRBD2. The TCR sequence derives from a human donor with aplastic anemia. DNA sequence: TGTGCCAGCAGCATAGCGGGCGGTCTCGAGACGGAGTATTACTTC. It translates to CASSIAGGLETEYYF.